This TCR beta chain was profiled in a study of beta chain features in type 1 diabetes. Regarding the study as a whole: Patients' naive, central memory and regulatory TCRB repertoires appeared more alike than those of healthy donors.

Germline CDR1 is LGHNA and CDR2 is YSLEER. CDR3 length: 14 amino acids. Trimming left V 0 bases short and J 4 bases short, with 9 bases between. Isolated RNA was reverse transcribed in full, so expressed TCRB transcripts were sequenced. Produced via immunoSEQ multiplex PCR; TCRdb's table is partial and in-frame only. The repertoire holds about 450,000 clones, with 11% as singletons. This clone was observed a handful of times. Its cognate antigen is unknown. Input material: naive CD4+ T cells from blood. The rearrangement links TRBV4-3 to TRBJ1-2; D gene uncertain. The clonotype comes from a woman younger than 35 in good health. The CDR3 here is CASSQDTRGYGYTF. The CDR3 DNA reads TGCGCCAGCAGCCAAGATACCCGGGGCTATGGCTACACCTTC.